This T cell receptor beta chain was obtained from a study of T cell responses to AZD1222 COVID-19 vaccine. Turning to the study itself: Second doses at about 4 or about 12 weeks were pooled. Study outcomes and limitations: AZD1222 recipients seropositive at baseline numbered only five to seven.

The method was immunoSEQ multiplex PCR; TCRdb's version includes in-frame clones alone and lacks a portion of them. The data show roughly 170,000 clones, around 90% seen once. CDR1 is GTSNPN and CDR2 is SVGIG in the germline V gene (reference sequence). The CDR3 has 15 residues. V gave up 0 bases and J gave up 5 bases; unmatched junction bases: 3. Details on this clone: Antigen unknown.

This receptor was taken from an adult in good health. The gene calls are TRBV30 and TRBJ1-6; TRBD1 agrees at 8 bases. This specimen was peripheral blood, taken on day 0 of AZD1222 vaccination. CDR3 sequence (DNA): TGTGCCTGGAGTGTACAGGACAGGGATAATTCACCCCTCCACTTT. It codes for CAWSVQDRDNSPLHF.